A selection of T cell receptor beta chains follows, all from one sample in a study of long-term antiretroviral therapy in people with HIV. Assay used: immunoSEQ multiplex PCR; TCRdb lists only in-frame clones, some missing. The table lists 20,000 or so clones, around 80% of them singletons. Source: unsorted PBMCs, taken 0.5 years before starting antiretroviral therapy. Receptors were obtained from a woman between 45 and 60 years old with HIV. Each CDR3 is given with its conserved first and last residue. Each record gives: D gene, J gene, clone size, V gene, CDR3 protein, CDR3 DNA. The D gene is left open where the match is weak. Rows give clone size only sometimes, using once, few, many, or a class for an expanded clone.

D: .; J: TRBJ2-1; size: .; V: TRBV5-5; CDR3: CASSLDSYNEQFF; DNA: TGTGCCAGCAGCTTGGACTCTTACAATGAGCAGTTCTTC
D: .; J: TRBJ1-4; size: .; V: TRBV4-2; CDR3: CASSQVTARTLDEKLFF; DNA: TGTGCCAGCAGCCAAGTGACAGCTCGGACCCTTGATGAAAAACTGTTTTTT
D: TRBD2; J: TRBJ2-1; size: .; V: TRBV9; CDR3: CASSVGLLAGGEQFF; DNA: TGTGCCAGCAGCGTAGGGTTACTAGCGGGGGGTGAGCAGTTCTTC
D: .; J: TRBJ2-2; size: .; V: TRBV2; CDR3: CASSATSNTGELFF; DNA: TGTGCCAGCAGTGCAACGTCGAACACCGGGGAGCTGTTTTTT
D: .; J: TRBJ1-6; size: few; V: TRBV7-9; CDR3: CASSLRGDNSPLHF; DNA: TGTGCCAGCAGCCTCCGGGGGGATAATTCACCCCTCCACTTT
D: .; J: TRBJ1-1; size: .; V: TRBV5-5; CDR3: CASSFTGAEAFF; DNA: TGTGCCAGCAGCTTTACGGGAGCTGAAGCTTTCTTT
D: TRBD1; J: TRBJ2-1; size: .; V: TRBV9; CDR3: CASSRTGQQRGNEQFF; DNA: TGTGCCAGCAGCCGGACAGGCCAACAAAGGGGCAATGAGCAGTTCTTC
D: TRBD1; J: TRBJ1-1; size: .; V: TRBV19; CDR3: CASSPLLGTGDTEAFF; DNA: TGTGCCAGTAGTCCCCTTCTCGGGACAGGGGACACTGAAGCTTTCTTT
D: .; J: TRBJ2-7; size: .; V: TRBV10-2; CDR3: CASSDGGGYEQYF; DNA: TGCGCCAGCAGTGATGGGGGAGGCTACGAGCAGTACTTC
D: .; J: TRBJ1-3; size: .; V: TRBV4-1; CDR3: CASSQAGGPGRSGNTIYF; DNA: TGCGCCAGCAGCCAAGCCGGTGGCCCAGGGCGCTCTGGAAACACCATATATTTT
D: TRBD1; J: TRBJ2-7; size: .; V: TRBV5-1; CDR3: CASSLGRDRLSYEQYF; DNA: TGCGCCAGCAGCTTGGGACGGGACAGACTATCCTACGAGCAGTACTTC
D: .; J: TRBJ1-3; size: .; V: TRBV5-6; CDR3: CASSSTGSGNTIYF; DNA: TGTGCCAGCAGTTCTACAGGGTCTGGAAACACCATATATTTT
D: .; J: TRBJ1-1; size: .; V: TRBV27; CDR3: CASSSPGGNTEAFF; DNA: TGTGCCAGCAGTTCCCCTGGGGGGAACACTGAAGCTTTCTTT
D: .; J: TRBJ2-1; size: .; V: TRBV5-6; CDR3: CASRLGGGEQFF; DNA: TGTGCCAGCAGGTTGGGTGGCGGGGAGCAGTTCTTC
D: .; J: TRBJ1-2; size: few; V: TRBV6-5; CDR3: CASRRGITHYGYTF; DNA: TGTGCCAGCAGGAGGGGTATCACTCACTATGGCTACACCTTC
D: .; J: TRBJ2-4; size: .; V: TRBV10-3; CDR3: CAISGSGSAKNIQYF; DNA: TGTGCCATCAGTGGTTCAGGGTCGGCCAAAAACATTCAGTACTTC
D: .; J: TRBJ1-1; size: .; V: TRBV30; CDR3: CAWSPGYYTEAFF; DNA: TGTGCCTGGAGTCCGGGGTACTACACTGAAGCTTTCTTT
D: .; J: TRBJ1-2; size: .; V: TRBV19; CDR3: CASSTRQTDGYTF; DNA: TGTGCCAGTAGTACCCGACAGACGGACGGCTACACCTTC
D: TRBD1; J: TRBJ1-6; size: .; V: TRBV27; CDR3: CASRRDRTFSPLHF; DNA: TGTGCCAGCAGAAGGGACAGAACTTTTTCACCCCTCCACTTT
D: .; J: TRBJ1-2; size: .; V: TRBV4-1; CDR3: CASKGPGYGYTF; DNA: TGCGCCAGCAAGGGGCCAGGGTATGGCTACACCTTC
D: .; J: TRBJ2-7; size: few; V: TRBV23-1; CDR3: CASRTSLPWEQYF; DNA: TGCGCCAGCCGAACTTCCCTCCCTTGGGAGCAGTACTTC
D: .; J: TRBJ2-1; size: once; V: TRBV11-2; CDR3: CASSLLAILYNEQFF; DNA: TGTGCCAGCAGCCTCCTAGCGATTCTCTACAATGAGCAGTTCTTC
D: .; J: TRBJ2-5; size: .; V: TRBV6-1; CDR3: CASSDSYF; DNA: TGTGCCAGCAGCGACTCTTACTTC
D: .; J: TRBJ2-5; size: .; V: TRBV9; CDR3: CASSVGGRGPIETQYF; DNA: TGTGCCAGCAGCGTGGGGGGTCGGGGGCCGATAGAGACCCAGTACTTC
D: .; J: TRBJ2-7; size: .; V: TRBV5-4; CDR3: CASSSRDGKPEQYF; DNA: TGTGCCAGCAGCTCTCGGGACGGCAAGCCCGAGCAGTACTTC
D: TRBD2; J: TRBJ2-2; size: .; V: TRBV5-1; CDR3: CASSLAGGDTGELFF; DNA: TGCGCCAGCAGCCTAGCGGGGGGCGACACCGGGGAGCTGTTTTTT
D: TRBD1; J: TRBJ1-2; size: .; V: TRBV4-1; CDR3: CASSQDPPDRVGYGYTF; DNA: TGCGCCAGCAGCCAAGATCCCCCCGACAGGGTGGGCTATGGCTACACCTTC
D: TRBD1; J: TRBJ1-4; size: .; V: TRBV4-2; CDR3: CASSLRQGGEKLFF; DNA: TGTGCCAGCAGCCTCCGACAGGGAGGCGAAAAACTGTTTTTT
D: .; J: TRBJ1-3; size: .; V: TRBV2; CDR3: CASRTIIAGNTIYF; DNA: TGTGCCAGCAGGACGATCATCGCTGGAAACACCATATATTTT
D: .; J: TRBJ1-6; size: .; V: TRBV30; CDR3: CAWSVGQFSPLHF; DNA: TGTGCCTGGAGTGTAGGACAGTTTTCACCCCTCCACTTT
D: .; J: TRBJ1-1; size: .; V: TRBV5-1; CDR3: CASSPPDRMGTEAFF; DNA: TGCGCCAGCAGCCCCCCGGACAGAATGGGCACTGAAGCTTTCTTT
D: .; J: TRBJ1-5; size: .; V: TRBV2; CDR3: CASSEQANQPQHF; DNA: TGTGCCAGCAGTGAACAGGCAAATCAGCCCCAGCATTTT
D: .; J: TRBJ2-7; size: .; V: TRBV9; CDR3: CASSVQGGPMGEQYF; DNA: TGTGCCAGCAGCGTGCAAGGGGGGCCGATGGGCGAGCAGTACTTC
D: .; J: TRBJ2-6; size: .; V: TRBV5-1; CDR3: CASSLWGQGGAGANVLTF; DNA: TGCGCCAGCAGCTTGTGGGGGCAGGGGGGTGCCGGGGCCAACGTCCTGACTTTC
D: .; J: TRBJ1-2; size: .; V: TRBV30; CDR3: CARYSSYGYTF; DNA: TGTGCCCGATATTCCTCCTATGGCTACACCTTC
D: TRBD2; J: TRBJ2-3; size: .; V: TRBV19; CDR3: CASVSGGTDTQYF; DNA: TGTGCCAGTGTTAGCGGGGGCACAGATACGCAGTATTTT
D: .; J: TRBJ1-5; size: .; V: TRBV5-6; CDR3: CASSLSGGSNQPQHF; DNA: TGTGCCAGCAGCTTGTCCGGGGGGAGCAATCAGCCCCAGCATTTT
D: .; J: TRBJ1-2; size: .; V: TRBV6-5; CDR3: CASSYSARFNYGYTF; DNA: TGTGCCAGCAGTTACTCGGCCAGGTTTAACTATGGCTACACCTTC
D: TRBD1; J: TRBJ2-5; size: .; V: TRBV4-1; CDR3: CASRIQGARVRQETQYF; DNA: TGCGCCAGCAGAATACAGGGGGCGAGGGTTAGGCAAGAGACCCAGTACTTC
D: .; J: TRBJ2-4; size: .; V: TRBV9; CDR3: CASSVEPGKNIQYF; DNA: TGTGCCAGCAGCGTAGAACCGGGTAAAAACATTCAGTACTTC
D: TRBD2; J: TRBJ2-7; size: large; V: TRBV9; CDR3: CASSGGGHPGDEQYF; DNA: TGTGCCAGCAGCGGGGGAGGGCATCCTGGGGACGAGCAGTACTTC
D: TRBD1; J: TRBJ2-2; size: .; V: TRBV6-5; CDR3: CASNRFDRGGELFF; DNA: TGTGCCAGTAACAGATTCGACAGGGGCGGGGAGCTGTTTTTT
D: TRBD1; J: TRBJ1-6; size: .; V: TRBV27; CDR3: CASSLYGDSSYNSPLHF; DNA: TGTGCCAGCAGTTTATACGGGGACAGCTCCTATAATTCACCCCTCCACTTT
D: TRBD1; J: TRBJ2-5; size: few; V: TRBV28; CDR3: CASSPLDRAQETQYF; DNA: TGTGCCAGCAGTCCTCTGGACAGGGCCCAAGAGACCCAGTACTTC
D: TRBD2; J: TRBJ2-1; size: .; V: TRBV6-1; CDR3: CASKERGRSYNEQFF; DNA: TGTGCCAGCAAGGAGCGGGGACGCTCCTACAATGAGCAGTTCTTC
D: .; J: TRBJ2-2; size: few; V: TRBV7-9; CDR3: CASSFGPNTGELFF; DNA: TGTGCCAGCAGCTTTGGACCGAACACCGGGGAGCTGTTTTTT
D: TRBD1; J: TRBJ1-3; size: once; V: TRBV30; CDR3: CAWSLGTAGNTIYF; DNA: TGTGCCTGGAGTCTCGGGACAGCTGGAAACACCATATATTTT
D: TRBD1; J: TRBJ2-3; size: once; V: TRBV2; CDR3: CASRKGAVTDTQYF; DNA: TGTGCCAGCAGGAAGGGGGCCGTCACAGATACGCAGTATTTT
D: .; J: TRBJ1-4; size: once; V: TRBV6-6; CDR3: CASTPVAAVFNEKLFF; DNA: TGTGCCAGCACCCCAGTTGCGGCAGTCTTTAATGAAAAACTGTTTTTT